These T cell receptor beta chains were read from a single sample in a study of shared clonotypes between healthy human individuals. The table came from immunoSEQ multiplex PCR; TCRdb's copy has only in-frame clones and leaves some out. The sample consists of some 2 million clones, 85% to 95% of them appearing once. Input material: naive CD8+ T cells sorted from blood. These receptors all come from a man aged 18 to 30 in good health. CDR3s include the opening cysteine and the closing phenylalanine or tryptophan. Each record gives: clone size, V gene, D gene, J gene, CDR3 DNA, CDR3 protein. The D gene is left open where the match is weak. Rows give clone size only sometimes, using once, few, many, or a class for an expanded clone.

once,TRBV28,TRBD2,TRBJ2-7,TGTGCCAGCAGCCAAAAAGGGGACTACCCCGACTACGAGCAGTACTTC,CASSQKGDYPDYEQYF
-,TRBV27,-,TRBJ2-1,TGTGCCAGCAGTTTAGGTCTAGCCTACAATGAGCAGTTCTTC,CASSLGLAYNEQFF
-,TRBV5-1,TRBD2,TRBJ2-6,TGCGCCAGCAGCATAGCGGGAGGGTCATTGGCCAACGTCCTGACTTTC,CASSIAGGSLANVLTF
-,TRBV5-6,TRBD1,TRBJ2-5,TGTGCCAGCAGCTACTGGGACAGGGGGGCGGGAGAGACCCAGTACTTC,CASSYWDRGAGETQYF
-,TRBV29-1,-,TRBJ1-3,TGCAGCGTTGAGGAAGGCGTAGGAAACACCATATATTTT,CSVEEGVGNTIYF
-,TRBV9,-,TRBJ2-7,TGTGCCAGCAGCGTAGAGGACAGTTACTACGAGCAGTACTTC,CASSVEDSYYEQYF
once,TRBV7-9,-,TRBJ1-1,TGTGCCAGCAGCTTAGAAGGGCCTGAAGCTTTCTTT,CASSLEGPEAFF
-,TRBV14,TRBD2,TRBJ2-1,TGTGCCAGCAGCCACACCACTAGCGGGATCCACAATGAGCAGTTCTTC,CASSHTTSGIHNEQFF
-,TRBV5-1,-,TRBJ1-3,TGCGCCAGCAGCTTCGATTCAAGGACTGGAAACACCATATATTTT,CASSFDSRTGNTIYF
-,TRBV10-2,-,TRBJ1-6,TGCGCCAGCTCAACGGACTGGGAATTACCCCTCCACTTT,CASSTDWELPLHF
once,TRBV28,-,TRBJ2-7,TGTGCCAGCAGTTTGGGGGGTTCTACATACGAGCAGTACTTC,CASSLGGSTYEQYF
-,TRBV5-1,TRBD2,TRBJ2-5,TGCGCCAGCAGCTTGGAATGGGGACTAGCGGGGGCCCCCTGGACCCAGTACTTC,CASSLEWGLAGAPWTQYF
-,TRBV7-2,-,TRBJ2-7,TGTGCCAGCAGTTCTGCAGACTCCTACGAGCAGTACTTC,CASSSADSYEQYF
few,TRBV6-5,-,TRBJ2-7,TGTGCCAGCAGTCCCCTGCCTGGGGGTTCGGGCGAGCAGTACTTC,CASSPLPGGSGEQYF
-,TRBV30,-,TRBJ1-5,TGTGCCTGGAGTGCCCGTGAGTGGGCCCCGGGCAATCAGCCCCAGCATTTT,CAWSAREWAPGNQPQHF
-,TRBV9,TRBD1,TRBJ2-7,TGTGCCAGCAGCTTGGGACAGGTCTCCTACGAGCAGTACTTC,CASSLGQVSYEQYF
-,TRBV25-1,TRBD1,TRBJ2-3,TGTGCCAGCACTGGGCCTTGGACAGGGGGAGCAGATACGCAGTATTTT,CASTGPWTGGADTQYF
-,TRBV9,-,TRBJ2-7,TGTGCCAGCAGCGTAGGAGGGAAGGCCTACGAGCAGTACTTC,CASSVGGKAYEQYF
-,TRBV7-9,TRBD1,TRBJ2-7,TGTGCCAGCAGCTTGGGGCAGACAGGGGGGTACGAGCAGTACTTC,CASSLGQTGGYEQYF
once,TRBV9,TRBD1,TRBJ1-2,TGTGCCAGCAGCGTTTCTAGGTACAGGGGACCTCCAGCTAACTATGGCTACACCTTC,CASSVSRYRGPPANYGYTF
-,TRBV28,-,TRBJ1-5,TGTGCCAGCGGCCATGGCAATCAGCCCCAGCATTTT,CASGHGNQPQHF
-,TRBV27,-,TRBJ1-1,TGTGCCAGCAGTTTGTCCTCAGTGGGGAGGACTGAAGCTTTCTTT,CASSLSSVGRTEAFF
-,TRBV5-1,-,TRBJ2-7,TGCGCCAGCAGCTTGTTCGGGGAGTCCTACGAGCAGTACTTC,CASSLFGESYEQYF
-,TRBV5-4,TRBD1,TRBJ2-7,TGTGCCAGCAGCCTTGACAGGGGGATCTACGAGCAGTACTTC,CASSLDRGIYEQYF
-,TRBV5-1,-,TRBJ1-2,TGCGCCAGCAGCCCCTCGGGGGGGGACTATGGCTACACCTTC,CASSPSGGDYGYTF
-,TRBV6-1,-,TRBJ1-2,TGTGCCAGCAGTGAAATTCGGGGGGCTGACGGCTACACCTTC,CASSEIRGADGYTF
-,TRBV4-1,TRBD1,TRBJ2-1,TGCGCCAGCAGCCAAGTGACAGGGTACAATGAGCAGTTCTTC,CASSQVTGYNEQFF
-,TRBV27,-,TRBJ2-1,TGTGCCAGCAGTTTAGGGCAGGCATCCTCCTACAATGAGCAGTTCTTC,CASSLGQASSYNEQFF
-,TRBV2,-,TRBJ2-7,TGTGCCAGCAGTGGGGCCGGGACTCCGAGCTCCTACGAGCAGTACTTC,CASSGAGTPSSYEQYF
-,TRBV4-3,-,TRBJ2-2,TGCGCCAGCAGCCAAGAGAGGACAGAACTCGCCGGGGAGCTGTTTTTT,CASSQERTELAGELFF
-,TRBV27,TRBD2,TRBJ2-1,TGTGCCAGCAGTTTATTGTCTCCGCTAGCGGGAGAAGTTGAGCAGTTCTTC,CASSLLSPLAGEVEQFF
once,TRBV4-1,TRBD2,TRBJ2-5,TGCGCCAGCAGCCAAGATCCAGCGGGGGGAAAAGAGACCCAGTACTTC,CASSQDPAGGKETQYF
-,TRBV4-1,TRBD2,TRBJ2-7,TGCGCCAGCAGCCAAAGTCCACTAGCGGGAGGGGGCGAGCAGTACTTC,CASSQSPLAGGGEQYF
-,TRBV29-1,-,TRBJ1-1,TGCAGCGTTGAAGGCGGTACGGAAGCTTTCTTT,CSVEGGTEAFF
-,TRBV30,-,TRBJ1-1,TGTGCCTGGAGTGTACTAGGTGACACTGAAGCTTTCTTT,CAWSVLGDTEAFF
-,TRBV27,TRBD1,TRBJ1-1,TGTGCCAGCAGACTGACAGGGGGTCACACTGAAGCTTTCTTT,CASRLTGGHTEAFF
-,TRBV6-6,-,TRBJ2-5,TGTGCCAGCACGGGGTGGGACTCCCTGTACCAAGAGACCCAGTACTTC,CASTGWDSLYQETQYF
few,TRBV6-5,-,TRBJ1-6,TGTGCCAGCAGTTCATCAGGGTATAATTCACCCCTCCACTTT,CASSSSGYNSPLHF
-,TRBV25-1,-,TRBJ1-4,TGTGCCAGCAGTGAATGGGGGCACGGAGAAAAACTGTTTTTT,CASSEWGHGEKLFF
-,TRBV7-6,-,TRBJ1-3,TGTGCCAGCAGCTTAGAACCTAGCTCTGGAAACACCATATATTTT,CASSLEPSSGNTIYF
-,TRBV7-9,-,TRBJ2-5,TGTGCCAGCAGCTTATCAGCCAGGGCGGTAGAGACCCAGTACTTC,CASSLSARAVETQYF